This T cell receptor beta chain is from a study of shared clonotypes between healthy human individuals. Study conclusions and caveats: There were few donors, and this limited the genetic and exposure-history diversity represented. Blood was the only sampled material, and tissue repertoires likely differ.

It was across several immunoSEQ plates that each subset's genomic DNA was evenly split. Some clones are missing from TCRdb's copy, which holds only in-frame ones; the method was immunoSEQ multiplex PCR. The sample has almost 700,000 clones; about 92% are singletons. Terminally differentiated effector memory CD45RA+ cells were left out of the naive CD8 fraction, which was CD45RO-negative and positively selected for CCR7. The CDR3 loop spans 14 amino acids. CDR1 and CDR2 from the germline V gene are SNHLY and FYNNEI. Deletions cut 4 bases from V and 7 bases from J, with 17 bases between. Notes on this clone: Its antigen remains unidentified.

The sequence was obtained from a man aged 30 to 39 in good health. The sample taken for sequencing was naive CD8+ T cells sorted from blood. The rearrangement links TRBV2 to TRBJ2-7, with D perhaps given as TRBD1 or TRBD2 (6 bases each). CDR3: CASSAGGGLREQYF. In DNA form, the CDR3 reads TGTGCCAGCAGTGCCGGGGGCGGCTTGAGGGAGCAGTACTTC.